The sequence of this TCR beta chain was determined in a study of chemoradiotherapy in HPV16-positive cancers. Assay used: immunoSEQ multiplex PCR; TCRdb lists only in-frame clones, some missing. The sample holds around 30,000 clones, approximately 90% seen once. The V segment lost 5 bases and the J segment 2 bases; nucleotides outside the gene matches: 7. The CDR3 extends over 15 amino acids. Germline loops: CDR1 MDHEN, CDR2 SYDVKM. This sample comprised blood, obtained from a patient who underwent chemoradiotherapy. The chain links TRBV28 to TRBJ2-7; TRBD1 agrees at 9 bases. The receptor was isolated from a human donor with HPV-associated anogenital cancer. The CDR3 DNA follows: TGTGCCAGCAGTCCGGCGGACAGGGGCCCCTACGAGCAGTACTTC. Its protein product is CASSPADRGPYEQYF.